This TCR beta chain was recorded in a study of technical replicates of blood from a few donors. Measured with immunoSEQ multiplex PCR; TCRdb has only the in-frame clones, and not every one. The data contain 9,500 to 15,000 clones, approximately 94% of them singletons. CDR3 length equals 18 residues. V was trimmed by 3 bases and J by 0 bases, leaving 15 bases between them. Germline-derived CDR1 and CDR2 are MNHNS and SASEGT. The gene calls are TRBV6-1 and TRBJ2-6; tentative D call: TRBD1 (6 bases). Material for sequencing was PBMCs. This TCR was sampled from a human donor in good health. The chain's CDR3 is CASSDPDRSNSGANVLTF. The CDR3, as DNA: TGTGCCAGCAGTGACCCCGACAGGTCAAACTCTGGGGCCAACGTCCTGACTTTC.